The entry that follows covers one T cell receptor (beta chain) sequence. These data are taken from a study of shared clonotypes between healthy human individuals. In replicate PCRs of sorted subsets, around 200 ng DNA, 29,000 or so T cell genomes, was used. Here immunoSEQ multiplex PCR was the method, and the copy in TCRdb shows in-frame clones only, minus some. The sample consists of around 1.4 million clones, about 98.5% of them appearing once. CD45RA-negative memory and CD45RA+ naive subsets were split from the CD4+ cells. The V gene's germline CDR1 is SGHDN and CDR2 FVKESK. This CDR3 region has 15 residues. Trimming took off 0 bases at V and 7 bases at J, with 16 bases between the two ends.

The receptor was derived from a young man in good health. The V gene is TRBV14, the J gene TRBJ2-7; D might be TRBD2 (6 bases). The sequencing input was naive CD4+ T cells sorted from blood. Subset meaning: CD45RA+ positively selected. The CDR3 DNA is TGTGCCAGCAGCCAAGATACGGGGGTTGCGGGTGAGCAGTACTTC. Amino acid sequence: CASSQDTGVAGEQYF.